This T cell receptor beta chain was identified during a study of cytomegalovirus exposure and HLA in healthy donors (dated by TCRdb to 2016 to 2017). With regard to the full study: A later analysis indicated that the 110 or so validation repertoires were generated on the platform also employed for the approximately 700 repertoires of the first cohort. The study aimed to test whether cataloging public T cell receptors could reveal signatures of past pathogen exposure. Along with the approximately 620-subject first cohort, a separate validation cohort of approximately 110 different subjects was used. To predict cytomegalovirus infection status, the study brought together high-throughput TCR immunosequencing, statistical association of individual TCRs with disease status, and machine learning. Beyond this particular receptor, the publication reports: Most TCR sequences were seen in very few donors, while some public TCRs were found in many individuals. A later analysis found that TCRs clustered in the first cohort also tended to co-occur in the 120 validation repertoires, with just under 95% of cluster scores above 0. In both the original and validation cohorts, the classifier was reported to diagnose cytomegalovirus status with high specificity and sensitivity. A later analysis lacked HLA typing for the validation cohort, so it scored co-occurrence in that cohort across all 110 or so repertoires. In the study, 150 to 200 TCR beta chains were listed as associated with cytomegalovirus. In vitro tests confirmed that three of the cytomegalovirus-associated TCR beta chains recognize cytomegalovirus antigens. The authors suggested that the approach could potentially be extended to other disease states and immunological phenotypes.

This clone was counted a single time. The specificity of this receptor is unknown. No base-level quality is on record; no much larger clone is a single base apart. The V and J ends are trimmed by 4 bases and 4 bases, leaving 9 bases between them. Including cysteine and phenylalanine, the CDR3 has 13 amino acids. Only the CDR3 DNA stays, 39 bases, in frame from base 1. Taken from the germline V gene, the CDR1 and CDR2 loops are SGHRS and YFSETQ. Separate from the roughly 700-subject first cohort, the validation cohort of about 120 subjects was the group to which the donors belonged. Library preparation employed the immunoSEQ multiplex PCR assay. Turning to the authors' computational methods: A statistical classification framework was built to diagnose cytomegalovirus status from the catalog of TCR beta chain sequences. Entries here come from immuneACCESS through TCRdb and include only in-frame sequences with V and J called. Some clones fail to appear in such tables; in the studies checked, an unresolved V gene covers under half of the shortfall, and the cause of the remainder is unknown. V and J calls and clone size are copied from that table; D and trimming were computed from the DNA. The sample includes about 200,000 clones, with 87% observed a single time. The top ten clonotypes cover 2% to 2.5% of the sample.

The TCR sequence derives from a woman younger than 30 in good health and CMV-seropositive. This sequence uses TRBV5-1 and TRBJ1-5; the D gene is unclear. Source material: PBMCs. The CDR3 reads as follows: CASSRLPNQPQHF. The nucleotide sequence reads TGCGCCAGCAGCCGACTTCCAAATCAGCCCCAGCATTTT.